What follows is one TCR beta chain and its context. Germline V gene data show CDR1 as MNHEY and CDR2 as SMNVEV (reference sequence). V shed 6 bases and J shed 6 bases, with 17 bases lying between them. The CDR3 runs 14 residues. The data stem from a study of cytomegalovirus exposure and HLA in healthy donors. Data came from immunoSEQ multiplex PCR; TCRdb stores just in-frame clones and leaves some out. The sample includes 45,000 to 55,000 clones, about 90% seen only once; the top ten take about 7%. Sequenced: PBMCs. The chain uses TRBV27 and TRBJ1-2; weak D call: TRBD1 (6 bases). This receptor was identified in a woman aged 25 to 39 in good health and CMV-seronegative. CDR3 DNA: TGTGCCAGCAGACCCCCCGGACAGTTCAATGGCTACACCTTC. Amino acid sequence: CASRPPGQFNGYTF.